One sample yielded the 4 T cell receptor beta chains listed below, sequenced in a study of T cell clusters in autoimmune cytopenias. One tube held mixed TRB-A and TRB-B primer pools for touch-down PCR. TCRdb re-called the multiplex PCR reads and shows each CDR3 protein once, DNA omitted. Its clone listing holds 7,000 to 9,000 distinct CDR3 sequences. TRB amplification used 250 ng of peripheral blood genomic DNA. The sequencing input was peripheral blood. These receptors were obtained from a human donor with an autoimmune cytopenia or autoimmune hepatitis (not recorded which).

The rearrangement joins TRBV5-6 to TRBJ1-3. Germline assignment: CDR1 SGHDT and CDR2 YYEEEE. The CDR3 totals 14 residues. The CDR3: CASSTLGIGNTIYF.

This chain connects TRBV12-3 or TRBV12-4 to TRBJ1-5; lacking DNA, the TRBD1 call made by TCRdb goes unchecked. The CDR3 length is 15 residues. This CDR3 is CASSLWDAGNQPQHF.

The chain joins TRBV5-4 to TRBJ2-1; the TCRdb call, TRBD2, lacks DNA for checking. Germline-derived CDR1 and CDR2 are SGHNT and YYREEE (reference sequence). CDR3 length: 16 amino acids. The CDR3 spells CASSLIIQGPHHEQFF.

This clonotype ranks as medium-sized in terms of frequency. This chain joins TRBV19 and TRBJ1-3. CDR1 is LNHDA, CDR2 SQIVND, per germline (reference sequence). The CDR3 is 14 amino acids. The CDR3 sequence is CASSIGVSGNTIYF.